The 5 T cell receptor beta chains below all came from one sample that was sequenced in a study of T cells in Graves' hyperthyroidism and ophthalmopathy. Regions amplified from RNA transcripts were the TCR beta CDR3 regions. The HTBI primer set served for first-round RT-PCR of the TCR CDR3. One entry per CDR3 protein, called by TCRdb with MiXCR from the multiplex PCR reads. The table shows a few hundred thousand distinct CDR3 sequences, with around 16% occurring only once. Sequenced material: blood. All receptors come from a woman aged 18-35 years with Graves' hyperthyroidism.

This clonotype was detected many times. This rearrangement joins TRBV6-6 to TRBJ2-2; D not resolved. This CDR3 is built from 16 residues. CDR1 MNHNY and CDR2 SVGAGI come from the germline V gene (reference sequence). The V gene lost 2 bases and the J gene lost 2 bases, with 12 bases spanning the gap. In DNA form, the CDR3 reads TGTGCCAGCAGTTACGGGGATAGCCGTAACACCGGGGAGCTGTTTTTT. It encodes CASSYGDSRNTGELFF.

This clonotype was counted many times. The chain recombines TRBV2 with TRBJ1-5, with unresolved D. CDR1 is SNHLY, CDR2 FYNNEI, per germline. Deletions cut 4 bases from V and 2 bases from J, with 9 bases between. This CDR3 has 14 amino acids. This CDR3 reads CASSGGYGNQPQHF. In nucleotides, the CDR3 is TGTGCCAGCAGTGGTGGTTATGGCAATCAGCCCCAGCATTTT.

This clonotype was detected only a few times. With a much larger clone just one base away, this may be a read error. The chain links TRBV3-1 to TRBJ1-1; possibly TRBD1 for D (5 bases). V shed 1 base and J shed 6 bases, with 24 bases lying between them. The CDR3 consists of 18 residues. Germline assignment: CDR1 LGHDT and CDR2 YNNKEL (reference sequence). The CDR3 region has the DNA TGTGCCAGCAGCCAAGGCGCCGGTGGGGGTACGGCTGTCCCTGAAGCTTTCTTT. It yields the protein CASSQGAGGGTAVPEAFF.

This clonotype was detected many times. V and J are TRBV7-3 and TRBJ2-1; TRBD2 is a possible D gene (5 bases). The CDR3 runs to 15 residues. V lost 1 base and J 7 bases, leaving 14 bases between the germline ends. The germline V gene has CDR1 SGHTA and CDR2 FQGTGA. The CDR3 sequence: CASSLIGGSGNEQFF. CDR3 DNA sequence: TGTGCCAGCAGCTTAATAGGTGGGAGTGGGAATGAGCAGTTCTTC.

In this sample, this clonotype turned up a few times. CDR3 region: CASSLGDRGREQPQHF. The CDR3 DNA reads as TGTGCCAGCAGTTTAGGGGACAGGGGTCGGGAACAGCCCCAGCATTTT. The chain employs TRBV12-3 or TRBV12-4 and TRBJ1-5, with 10 bases matching TRBD1. The CDR3 has 16 residues. The J segment lost 7 bases and the V segment lost 1 base, leaving 7 bases of the junction unmatched.